This entry is about one T cell receptor beta chain. Method: immunoSEQ multiplex PCR; TCRdb's copy keeps in-frame clones and lacks some. The data contain 110,000 to 150,000 clones, around 89% of them seen just once; the ten biggest clones take up roughly 3%. This specimen comes from a study of blood T cell repertoires in COVID-19. The length of the CDR3 is 15 residues. Trimming shortened V by 1 base and J by 1 base, and 10 bases separated the two germline ends. The germline CDR1 and CDR2 sequences are MGHRA and YSYEKL. The chain joins TRBV4-1 to TRBJ1-2; D is unclear. The specimen was peripheral blood. The TCR comes from a woman aged 60-75 years with active COVID-19. In nucleotides, the CDR3 is TGCGCCAGCAGCCAAGTGGGCCGCAGTAACTATGGCTACACCTTC. It translates to CASSQVGRSNYGYTF.